Listed here are 30 T cell receptor beta chains from one sample, sequenced in a study of T-cell memory formation after mild COVID-19. TCRdb re-derived calls from the 5' RACE reads in MiXCR, one entry per CDR3 protein. The repertoire holds 550,000 to 600,000 distinct CDR3 sequences, with less than 25% as singletons. Sequencing was performed on PBMCs or a T cell subset sorted from them (not recorded which). These receptor sequences come from an adult woman who had mild COVID-19 (a few samples of this study predate the infection). Cell type and time point are not known.

This chain joins TRBV19 and TRBJ2-3; 10 nucleotides match TRBD1. CDR1 and CDR2 (germline): LNHDA, SQIVND (reference sequence). CDR3 size: 15 residues. Losses at the gene ends were 9 bases for V and 7 bases for J; bases not matched to a gene: 13. This CDR3 reads CASHPGGQGSYTQYF. The CDR3 nucleotides read TGTGCCAGCCACCCCGGGGGACAGGGGTCATATACGCAGTATTTT.

Ten or more counts support this clonotype. This chain joins TRBV15 and TRBJ2-3; no reliable D call. The CDR3 is 13 amino acids. V was shortened by 5 bases and J by 1 base, with 7 bases between the two germline ends. The germline V gene has CDR1 LNHNV and CDR2 YYDKDF (reference sequence). Here the CDR3 reads CATSHRGTDTQYF. The CDR3 nucleotides read TGTGCCACCAGCCATCGGGGCACAGATACGCAGTATTTT.

This clonotype was counted ten times or more. The V gene is TRBV5-1, the J gene TRBJ2-1; tentative D call: TRBD1 (5 bases). Germline CDR1 SGHRS, CDR2 YFSETQ. The CDR3 length is 12 residues. Trimming removed 3 bases at V and 9 bases at J, with 10 bases between. CDR3 region: CASSWQGSEQFF. The DNA for the CDR3 is TGCGCCAGCAGCTGGCAGGGAAGTGAGCAGTTCTTC.

The chain recombines TRBV5-6 with TRBJ2-7; D is perhaps TRBD2 (5 bases). CDR1 and CDR2 (germline): SGHDT, YYEEEE. The germline V and J ends were trimmed by 1 base and 3 bases, with 20 bases remaining between them. The CDR3 totals 17 residues. The CDR3 DNA follows: TGTGCCAGCAGCTTGAGGATCTACAGAGAGGGAAGCTACGAGCAGTACTTC. Translating it yields CASSLRIYREGSYEQYF.

This clonotype was observed a handful of times. The chain joins TRBV7-9 to TRBJ1-1, with 7 positions matching TRBD1. This CDR3 is 15 amino acids long. J gave up 4 bases and V 1 base, and 6 bases lay outside the gene matches. Germline CDR1 reads SEHNR; CDR2 reads FQNEAQ (reference sequence). The DNA of the CDR3 is TGTGCCAGCAGCTTAGGTGGAGCAGGGGGCACTGAAGCTTTCTTT. Translation: CASSLGGAGGTEAFF.

V and J are TRBV12-3 or TRBV12-4 and TRBJ2-1; D uncertain. This CDR3 region has 12 residues. Deletions cut 3 bases from V and 8 bases from J, with 8 bases between. Written as DNA, the CDR3 is TGTGCCAGCAGTTTGGGTGCACATGAGCAGTTCTTC. This sequence encodes CASSLGAHEQFF.

This clonotype has more than one count but fewer than ten. J is TRBJ1-1 and V is TRBV24-1, with D perhaps matching TRBD1 (5 bases). The CDR3 is 14 amino acids. Germline values: CDR1 KGHDR, CDR2 SFDVKD. V was pared by 7 bases and J by 0 bases, with 11 bases between. CDR3 in DNA: TGTGCCACCAGCGCGGGACCCATGAACACTGAAGCTTTCTTT. Translation gives CATSAGPMNTEAFF.

The chain recombines TRBV12-3 or TRBV12-4 with TRBJ1-1, with D uncertain. CDR3 length: 16 amino acids. The germline V and J ends were trimmed by 5 bases and 3 bases, with 19 bases remaining between them. The DNA for the CDR3 is TGTGCCAGCAGTGAGACTCGGGCCCTGAAGTACACTGAAGCTTTCTTT. Its translation is CASSETRALKYTEAFF.

The genes are TRBV24-1 and TRBJ2-3; no firm D call. Germline CDR1 KGHDR, CDR2 SFDVKD. Trimming left V 2 bases short and J 7 bases short, with 12 bases between. This CDR3 is built from 14 residues. CDR3 nucleotide sequence: TGTGCCACCAGTGATTCTCGACGTTTGAATACGCAGTATTTT. This sequence encodes CATSDSRRLNTQYF.

The count of this clonotype is one. The CDR3 loop is CATSDLRHSSTDTQYF. DNA of the CDR3: TGTGCCACCAGTGACCTTAGACATTCTAGCACAGATACGCAGTATTTT. The chain employs TRBV24-1 and TRBJ2-3; D gene ambiguous. The CDR3 totals 16 residues. Germline V gene data show CDR1 as KGHDR and CDR2 as SFDVKD. Trimming left V 4 bases short and J 0 bases short, with 13 bases between.

This clonotype was recorded a few times. This chain connects TRBV24-1 to TRBJ2-1, with 8 positions matching TRBD1. With V trimmed by 4 bases and J by 4 bases, 5 bases remained unmatched. Germline assignment: CDR1 KGHDR and CDR2 SFDVKD. The CDR3 totals 15 residues. CDR3 in amino acids: CATSDLRGQYNEQFF. The DNA for the CDR3 is TGTGCCACCAGTGACCTCAGGGGGCAGTACAATGAGCAGTTCTTC.

This chain links TRBV6-6 with TRBJ2-2; D unclear. Looked up from germline, CDR1 is MNHNY and CDR2 is SVGAGI (reference sequence). The CDR3 length is 13 residues. V dropped 4 bases and J dropped 4 bases, with 7 bases sitting between them. DNA of the CDR3: TGTGCCAGCAGTTGGATTCTCACCGGGGAGCTGTTTTTT. Encoded protein: CASSWILTGELFF.

The chain links TRBV10-3 to TRBJ2-7, with D unclear. Trimming removed 0 bases from V and 3 bases from J, with 12 bases in between. Germline V gene sequence: CDR1 ENHRY, CDR2 SYGVKD. The CDR3 extends over 15 amino acids. The CDR3 DNA reads TGTGCCATCAGTGAGTCCGTTCGGGTTAACTACGAGCAGTACTTC. Protein sequence: CAISESVRVNYEQYF.

This clonotype has a handful of counts. The chain uses TRBV5-1 and TRBJ2-3; D remains ambiguous. V lost 0 bases to trimming and J lost 2 bases, with 7 bases between them. The CDR3 totals 14 residues. Germline V CDR1 and CDR2: SGHRS, YFSETQ. CDR3 nucleotides: TGCGCCAGCAGCTTGGACGGGTTCACAGATACGCAGTATTTT. It translates to CASSLDGFTDTQYF.

The CDR3 region has the DNA TGTGCCAGCAGCTTGGGGACTAGCGGGGGGGGAGCCTACGAGCAGTACTTC. Protein sequence: CASSLGTSGGGAYEQYF. V and J are TRBV9 and TRBJ2-7, with TRBD2 identical over 16 bases. The V gene's germline CDR1 is SGDLS and CDR2 YYNGEE. This CDR3 spans 17 amino acids. The V and J ends lost 4 bases and 2 bases, in that order; junction bases with no gene match: 6. Variable domain in full (rest from reference TRBV9 and TRBJ2-7): DSGVTQTPKHLITATGQRVTLRCSPRSGDLSVYWYQQSLDQGLQFLIQYYNGEERAKGNILERFSAQQFPDLHSELNLSSLELGDSALYFCASSLGTSGGGAYEQYFGPGTRLTVT.

There are a few counts of this clonotype. CDR3 region: CASKRGPEAFF. The CDR3 region has the DNA TGTGCCAGTAAGAGGGGGCCCGAAGCTTTCTTT. The chain uses TRBV19 and TRBJ1-1, with 7 bases fitting TRBD1. Looked up from germline, CDR1 is LNHDA and CDR2 is SQIVND (reference sequence). This CDR3 has 11 amino acids. V lost 7 bases to trimming and J lost 8 bases; unmatched junction nucleotides: 4.

The rearrangement links TRBV5-1 to TRBJ2-5; D unresolved. V was cut by 0 bases and J by 5 bases, with 14 bases left in between. The CDR3 length is 15 residues. Per the germline V gene, CDR1 is SGHRS and CDR2 is YFSETQ. CDR3 sequence reads: CASSLGTAGRETQYF. The CDR3 nucleotides read TGCGCCAGCAGCTTGGGGACCGCTGGGCGGGAGACCCAGTACTTC.

This clonotype has just a few counts. This rearrangement joins TRBV20-1 to TRBJ2-7; tentative D call: TRBD1 (6 bases). This CDR3 region has 13 residues. Between the trimmed V and J ends, which lost 5 bases and 2 bases, there was a span of 13 bases. CDR1 and CDR2 from the germline V gene are DFQATT and SNEGSKA (reference sequence). Written as DNA, the CDR3 is TGCAGTGCTCGAATGGGGGCCACCTACGAGCAGTACTTC. Translation: CSARMGATYEQYF.

The V gene is TRBV30, the J gene TRBJ1-2; 8 bases are a match to TRBD1. The J segment lost 1 base and the V segment lost 7 bases, leaving 5 bases of the junction unmatched. Per the germline V gene, CDR1 is GTSNPN and CDR2 is SVGIG (reference sequence). CDR3 length: 13 amino acids. The CDR3 bases are TGTGCCTCCCGACAGGGGATTAACTATGGCTACACCTTC. Its translation: CASRQGINYGYTF.

In this sample, this clonotype turned up many times. V gene TRBV5-6 combines with J gene TRBJ2-1; D remains unclear. Germline-derived CDR1 and CDR2 are SGHDT and YYEEEE. Between the trimmed V and J ends, which lost 1 base and 7 bases, there was a span of 9 bases. This CDR3 comprises 13 residues. The CDR3 protein is CASSLLAGNEQFF. The CDR3 DNA is TGTGCCAGCAGCTTGTTAGCTGGAAATGAGCAGTTCTTC. The entire variable domain, with the rest obtained from reference TRBV5-6 and TRBJ2-1, is as follows: DAGVTQSPTHLIKTRGQQVTLRCSPKSGHDTVSWYQQALGQGPQFIFQYYEEEERQRGNFPDRFSGHQFPNYSSELNVNALLLGDSALYLCASSLLAGNEQFFGPGTRLTVL.

This clonotype has a single count. DNA of the CDR3: TGTGCCACCACACGGGGGGGGGGCTACAATGAGCAGTTCTTC. Translation gives CATTRGGGYNEQFF. This chain uses TRBV24-1 with TRBJ2-1; 8 nucleotides agree with TRBD2. After removal of 8 bases from V and 3 bases from J, the junction contained 5 bases not matched to a gene. Looked up from germline, CDR1 is KGHDR and CDR2 is SFDVKD. There are 14 residues in the CDR3.

This clonotype was observed a handful of times. The chain employs TRBV6-5 and TRBJ1-2, with a tentative D call TRBD1 (6 bases). The V end lost 5 bases, the J end lost 0 bases, and 13 bases lay between the germline ends. The CDR3 spans 15 residues. Germline V gene sequence: CDR1 MNHEY, CDR2 SVGAGI. CDR3 bases: TGTGCCAGCAGTCCTGGTGAGGGGGCTAACTATGGCTACACCTTC. This sequence encodes CASSPGEGANYGYTF.

The V gene is TRBV7-8, the J gene TRBJ2-7; weak D call: TRBD1 (6 bases). V was shortened by 2 bases and J by 2 bases, with 13 bases between the two germline ends. Germline lookup yields CDR1 SGHVS and CDR2 FQNEAQ. This CDR3 has 15 residues. CDR3: CASSLTRDKTYEQYF. Written as DNA, the CDR3 is TGTGCCAGCAGCTTAACCCGGGACAAGACCTACGAGCAGTACTTC.

In DNA, the CDR3 is TGCAGTGCTAGAGATCTGGTGGGACTAAGCTCCTACGAGCAGTACTTC. It is translated as CSARDLVGLSSYEQYF. The chain employs TRBV20-1 and TRBJ2-7; 7 nucleotides align to TRBD2. This CDR3 spans 16 amino acids. The V gene end was trimmed by 0 bases and the J gene end by 0 bases; junction bases not matched to a gene: 8. Germline lookup yields CDR1 DFQATT and CDR2 SNEGSKA (reference sequence).

This clonotype was counted at least ten times. The chain couples TRBV7-9 to TRBJ2-5; weak D call: TRBD2 (6 bases). The CDR3 contains 12 residues. Germline loops: CDR1 SEHNR, CDR2 FQNEAQ (reference sequence). Deletions cut 8 bases from V and 5 bases from J, with 12 bases between. This CDR3 is CASGRAGETQYF. The CDR3 DNA is TGTGCCAGCGGCCGGGCGGGGGAGACCCAGTACTTC.

J is TRBJ2-7 and V is TRBV7-9, with D hard to call. CDR1 is SEHNR and CDR2 is FQNEAQ in the germline V gene (reference sequence). V was cut by 2 bases and J by 4 bases, with 15 bases left in between. This CDR3 comprises 15 residues. CDR3 loop: CASSLSVGRSYEQYF. The CDR3 DNA is TGTGCCAGCAGCTTAAGTGTGGGCAGGTCGTACGAGCAGTACTTC.

This clonotype was counted a few times. In nucleotides, the CDR3 is TGTGCCAGCAGCTTGGCCGATGGCACCGGGGAGCTGTTTTTT. This translates into CASSLADGTGELFF. This rearrangement joins TRBV5-4 to TRBJ2-2; D is undetermined. The CDR3 runs 14 residues. Trimming took off 0 bases at V and 4 bases at J, with 7 bases between the two ends. Germline CDR1 SGHNT, CDR2 YYREEE (reference sequence).

The V gene is TRBV12-3 or TRBV12-4, the J gene TRBJ1-1; D not certain. The CDR3 extends over 15 amino acids. V lost 1 base, J lost 2 bases, and 11 bases lay in between. The CDR3 DNA reads as TGTGCCAGCAGTTTAGGCGCAGCCCTCAACACTGAAGCTTTCTTT. Amino acids: CASSLGAALNTEAFF.

This clonotype was observed a handful of times. V and J are TRBV9 and TRBJ1-6; D possibly corresponds to TRBD1 (6 bases). Looked up from germline, CDR1 is SGDLS and CDR2 is YYNGEE. The CDR3 runs 14 residues. The V end was cut by 3 bases, the J end by 8 bases, with 12 bases between. CDR3 DNA: TGTGCCAGCAGCGAGACAGGAGGATATTCACCCCTCCACTTT. Translation: CASSETGGYSPLHF.

This clonotype was found a few times. The gene calls are TRBV7-9 and TRBJ2-2; D may correspond to TRBD1 or TRBD2 (5 bases each). Trimming cost V 3 bases and J 0 bases, with 11 bases left between them. From germline, CDR1 is SEHNR and CDR2 FQNEAQ (reference sequence). This CDR3 is built from 16 residues. The CDR3 nucleotides are TGTGCCAGCAGCTTCTCCGGGGACGCGAACACCGGGGAGCTGTTTTTT. Amino acid sequence: CASSFSGDANTGELFF.